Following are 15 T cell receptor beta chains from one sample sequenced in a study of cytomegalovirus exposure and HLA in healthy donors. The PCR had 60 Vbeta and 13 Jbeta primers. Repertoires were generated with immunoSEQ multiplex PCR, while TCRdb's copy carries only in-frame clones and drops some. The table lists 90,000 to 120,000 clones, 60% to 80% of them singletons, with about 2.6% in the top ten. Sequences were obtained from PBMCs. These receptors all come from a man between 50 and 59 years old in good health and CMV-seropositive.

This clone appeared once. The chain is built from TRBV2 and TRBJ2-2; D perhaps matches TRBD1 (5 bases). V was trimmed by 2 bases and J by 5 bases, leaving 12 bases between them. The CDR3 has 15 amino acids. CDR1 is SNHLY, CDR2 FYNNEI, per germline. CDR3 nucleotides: TGTGCCAGCAGTGAACTGGGGCAGGGAACCGGGGAGCTGTTTTTT. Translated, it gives CASSELGQGTGELFF. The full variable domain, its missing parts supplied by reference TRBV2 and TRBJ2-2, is EPEVTQTPSHQVTQMGQEVILRCVPISNHLYFYWYRQILGQKVEFLVSFYNNEISEKSEIFDDQFSVERPDGSNFTLKIRSTKLEDSAMYFCASSELGQGTGELFFGEGSRLTVL.

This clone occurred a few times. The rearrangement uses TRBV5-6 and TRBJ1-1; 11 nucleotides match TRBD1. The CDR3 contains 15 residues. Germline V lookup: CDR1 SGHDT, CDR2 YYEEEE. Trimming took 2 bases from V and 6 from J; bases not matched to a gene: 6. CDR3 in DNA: TGTGCCAGCAGCTTTCGGACAGGGGGCAGTTCTGAAGCTTTCTTT. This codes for CASSFRTGGSSEAFF.

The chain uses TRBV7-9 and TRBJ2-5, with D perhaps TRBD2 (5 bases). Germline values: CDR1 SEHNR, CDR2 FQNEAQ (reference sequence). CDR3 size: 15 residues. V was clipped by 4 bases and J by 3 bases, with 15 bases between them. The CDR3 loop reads CASSSHSRVEETQYF. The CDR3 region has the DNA TGTGCCAGCAGCTCCCACTCGAGGGTTGAAGAGACCCAGTACTTC.

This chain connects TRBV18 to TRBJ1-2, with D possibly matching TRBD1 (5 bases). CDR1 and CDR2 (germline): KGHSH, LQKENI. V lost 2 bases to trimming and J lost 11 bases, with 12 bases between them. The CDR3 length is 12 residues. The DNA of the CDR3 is TGTGCCAGCTCACCATGGGGCCAGCGATACACCTTC. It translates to CASSPWGQRYTF.

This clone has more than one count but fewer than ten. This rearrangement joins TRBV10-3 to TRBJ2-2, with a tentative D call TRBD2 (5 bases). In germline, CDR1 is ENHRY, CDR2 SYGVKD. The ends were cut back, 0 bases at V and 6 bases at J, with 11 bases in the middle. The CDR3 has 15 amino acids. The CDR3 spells CAISESVRTAGELFF. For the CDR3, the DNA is TGTGCCATCAGTGAGTCCGTCCGGACTGCCGGGGAGCTGTTTTTT.

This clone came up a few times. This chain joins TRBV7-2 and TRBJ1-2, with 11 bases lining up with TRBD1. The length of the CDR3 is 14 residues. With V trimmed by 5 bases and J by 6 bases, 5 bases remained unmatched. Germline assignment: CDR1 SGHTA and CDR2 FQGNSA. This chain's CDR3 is CASSPGTGGHGYTF. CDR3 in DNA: TGTGCCAGCAGCCCCGGGACAGGGGGACATGGCTACACCTTC.

The CDR3 is CASSFRDRGRNTEAFF. The CDR3 nucleotides read TGTGCCAGCAGCTTCCGGGACAGGGGGAGGAACACTGAAGCTTTCTTT. The chain links TRBV7-9 to TRBJ1-1; 11 bases map to TRBD1. Trimming at V came to 3 bases and at J to 1 base, leaving 4 bases not matched to a gene. The CDR3 loop spans 16 amino acids. CDR1 and CDR2 from the germline V gene are SEHNR and FQNEAQ (reference sequence).

The CDR3 protein is CASSLRGSGGPGANVLTF. DNA of the CDR3: TGTGCCAGCAGCCTTAGGGGGAGTGGGGGACCTGGGGCCAACGTCCTGACTTTC. The chain has TRBV7-8 and TRBJ2-6, with a tentative D call TRBD1 (6 bases). The CDR3 loop spans 18 amino acids. V lost 5 bases, J lost 2 bases, and 19 bases lay in between. The V gene's germline CDR1 is SGHVS and CDR2 FQNEAQ.

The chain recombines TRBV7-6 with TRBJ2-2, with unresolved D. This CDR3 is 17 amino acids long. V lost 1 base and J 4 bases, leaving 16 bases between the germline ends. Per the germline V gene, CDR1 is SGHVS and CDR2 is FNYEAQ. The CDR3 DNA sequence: TGTGCCAGCAGCTTAGAGGTAGCCCGAGCCGGCACCGGGGAGCTGTTTTTT. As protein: CASSLEVARAGTGELFF.

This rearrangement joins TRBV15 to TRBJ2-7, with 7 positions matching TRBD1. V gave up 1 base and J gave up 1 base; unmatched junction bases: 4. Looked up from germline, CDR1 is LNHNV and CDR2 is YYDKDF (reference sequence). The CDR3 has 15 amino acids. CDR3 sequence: CATSRVQGQSYEQYF. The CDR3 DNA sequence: TGTGCCACCAGCAGAGTACAGGGACAGTCCTACGAGCAGTACTTC.

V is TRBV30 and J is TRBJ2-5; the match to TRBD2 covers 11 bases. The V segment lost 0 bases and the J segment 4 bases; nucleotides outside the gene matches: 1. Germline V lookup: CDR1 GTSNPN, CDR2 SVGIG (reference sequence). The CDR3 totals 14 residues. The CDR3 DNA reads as TGTGCCTGGAGTGTAGGACTAGCGGGAGAGACCCAGTACTTC. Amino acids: CAWSVGLAGETQYF.

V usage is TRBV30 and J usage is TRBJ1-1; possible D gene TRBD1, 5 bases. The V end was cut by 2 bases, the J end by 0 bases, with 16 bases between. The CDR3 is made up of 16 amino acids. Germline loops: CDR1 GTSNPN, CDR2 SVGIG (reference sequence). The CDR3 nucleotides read TGTGCCTGGAGTTCCTTTAAGACAGAGCTGAACACTGAAGCTTTCTTT. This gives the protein CAWSSFKTELNTEAFF.

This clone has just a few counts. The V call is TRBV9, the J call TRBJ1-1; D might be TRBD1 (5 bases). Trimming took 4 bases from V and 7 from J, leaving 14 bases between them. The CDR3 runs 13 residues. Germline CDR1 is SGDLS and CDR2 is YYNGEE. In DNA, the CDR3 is TGTGCCAGCAGCTTCCAGGGTCAGGGTGAAGCTTTCTTT. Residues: CASSFQGQGEAFF.

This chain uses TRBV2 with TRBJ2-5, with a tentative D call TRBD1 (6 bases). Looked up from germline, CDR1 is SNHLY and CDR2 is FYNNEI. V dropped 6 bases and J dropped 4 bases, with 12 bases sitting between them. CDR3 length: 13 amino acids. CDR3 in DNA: TGTGCCAGCAGCCGGGACATTGGAGAGACCCAGTACTTC. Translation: CASSRDIGETQYF.

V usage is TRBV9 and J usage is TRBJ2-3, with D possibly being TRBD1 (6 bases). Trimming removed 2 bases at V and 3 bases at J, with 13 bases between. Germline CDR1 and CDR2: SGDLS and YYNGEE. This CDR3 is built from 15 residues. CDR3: CASSVRGFGTDTQYF. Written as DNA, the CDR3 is TGTGCCAGCAGCGTCAGGGGTTTTGGGACAGATACGCAGTATTTT. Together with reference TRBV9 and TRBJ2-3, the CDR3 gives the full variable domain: DSGVTQTPKHLITATGQRVTLRCSPRSGDLSVYWYQQSLDQGLQFLIQYYNGEERAKGNILERFSAQQFPDLHSELNLSSLELGDSALYFCASSVRGFGTDTQYFGPGTRLTVL.